This T cell receptor beta chain comes out of a study of blood T cell repertoires in COVID-19. Study information: Both acute and convalescent COVID-19 samples were obtained from the United States, Italy and Spain. Sample material is recorded as cDNA or gDNA derived from T cells, B-cell-depleted T cells, or PBMCs.

Seattle cases were enrolled at active infection and followed longitudinally. Germline CDR1 SNHLY, CDR2 FYNNEI. This CDR3 spans 14 amino acids. The V gene lost 2 bases and the J gene lost 3 bases, with 7 bases spanning the gap. Source study methods: Counts of nucleated cells, estimated from reference gene primer amplification, were obtained. Libraries were prepared by immunoSEQ multiplex PCR; TCRdb keeps only in-frame clonotypes and omits some of them. V and J calls and clone size are copied from that table; D and trimming were computed from the DNA. The sample comprises tens of thousands of clones, around 90% of which are singletons, and about 5.5% rests with the top ten.

The chain combines TRBV2 with TRBJ2-2, with D perhaps matching TRBD1 (6 bases). The sequence was obtained from a man between 60 and 70 years old with COVID-19, enrolled during active disease. The material sequenced was peripheral blood. CDR3 nucleotides: TGTGCCAGCAGTGAACAGGGGCACACCGGGGAGCTGTTTTTT. It is translated as CASSEQGHTGELFF.